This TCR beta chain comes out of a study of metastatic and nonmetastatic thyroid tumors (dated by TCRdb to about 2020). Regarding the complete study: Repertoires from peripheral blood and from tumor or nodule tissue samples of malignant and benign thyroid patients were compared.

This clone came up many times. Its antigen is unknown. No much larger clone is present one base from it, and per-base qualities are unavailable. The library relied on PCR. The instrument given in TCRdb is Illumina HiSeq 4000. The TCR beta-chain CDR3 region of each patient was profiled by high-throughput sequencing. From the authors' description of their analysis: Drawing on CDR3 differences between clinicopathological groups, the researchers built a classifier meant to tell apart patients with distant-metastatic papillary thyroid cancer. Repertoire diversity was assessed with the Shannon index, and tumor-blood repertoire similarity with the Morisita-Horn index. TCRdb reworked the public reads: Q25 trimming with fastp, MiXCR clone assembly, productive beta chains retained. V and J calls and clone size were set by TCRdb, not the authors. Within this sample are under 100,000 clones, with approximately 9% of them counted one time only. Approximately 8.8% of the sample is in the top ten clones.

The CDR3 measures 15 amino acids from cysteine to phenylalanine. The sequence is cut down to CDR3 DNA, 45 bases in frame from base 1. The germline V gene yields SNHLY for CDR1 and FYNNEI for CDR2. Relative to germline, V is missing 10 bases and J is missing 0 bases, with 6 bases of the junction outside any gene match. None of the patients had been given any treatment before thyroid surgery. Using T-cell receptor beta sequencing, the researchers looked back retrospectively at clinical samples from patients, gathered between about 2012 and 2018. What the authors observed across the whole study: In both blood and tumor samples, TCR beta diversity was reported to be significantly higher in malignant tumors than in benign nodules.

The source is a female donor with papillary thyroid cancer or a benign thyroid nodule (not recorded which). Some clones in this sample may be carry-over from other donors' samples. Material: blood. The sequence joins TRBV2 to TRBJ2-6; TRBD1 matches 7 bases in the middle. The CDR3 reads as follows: CAIRQGFSGANVLTF. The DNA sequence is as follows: TGTGCCATAAGACAGGGCTTCTCTGGGGCCAACGTCCTGACTTTC.